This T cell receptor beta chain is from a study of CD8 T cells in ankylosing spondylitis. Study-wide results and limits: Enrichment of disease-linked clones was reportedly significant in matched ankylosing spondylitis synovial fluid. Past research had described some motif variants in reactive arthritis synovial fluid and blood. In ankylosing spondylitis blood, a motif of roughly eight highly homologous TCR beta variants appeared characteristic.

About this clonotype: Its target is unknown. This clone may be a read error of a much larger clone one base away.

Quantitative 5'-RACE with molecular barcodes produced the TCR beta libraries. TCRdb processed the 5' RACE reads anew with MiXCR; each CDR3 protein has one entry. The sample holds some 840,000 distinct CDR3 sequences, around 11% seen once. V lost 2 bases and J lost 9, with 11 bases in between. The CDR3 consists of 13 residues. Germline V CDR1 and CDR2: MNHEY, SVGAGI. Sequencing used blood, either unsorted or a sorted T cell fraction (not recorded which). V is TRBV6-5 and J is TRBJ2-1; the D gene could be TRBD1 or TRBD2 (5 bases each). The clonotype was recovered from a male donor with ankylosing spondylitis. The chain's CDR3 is CASSYPGTREQFF. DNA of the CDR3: TGTGCCAGCAGTTACCCAGGGACCCGTGAGCAGTTCTTC.